This T cell receptor (beta chain) was captured in a study of T cell responses to AZD1222 COVID-19 vaccine. Trimming left V 4 bases short and J 10 bases short, with 17 bases between. CDR1 is MNHEY and CDR2 is SVGAGI in the germline V gene. This CDR3 comprises 15 residues. The study's findings and limits: Samples come after the peak T cell response, not at day 14. Increased Spike-specific TCR breadth and depth were observed after two AZD1222 doses.

The repertoire was sequenced with immunoSEQ multiplex PCR; TCRdb's copy has only in-frame clones and lacks some. Of just over 80,000 clones listed, around 90% are singletons. A few counts support this clone. No antigen is known for it. The material sequenced was peripheral blood, taken on day 0 of AZD1222 vaccination. The clonotype originates from an adult in good health. This rearrangement joins TRBV6-5 to TRBJ1-6; D is perhaps TRBD1 (6 bases). CDR3 in amino acids: CASSSPGVLGSPLHF. The CDR3 bases are TGTGCCAGCAGTTCTCCAGGGGTTCTTGGCTCACCCCTCCACTTT.